This T cell receptor (beta chain) was captured by sequencing in a study of OX40 agonist ivuxolimab in advanced cancers. For the study at large: Cancers in dose escalation were hepatocellular, melanoma, renal cell and head and neck. Having had anti-PD-1, anti-PD-L1 or anti-CTLA-4 therapy before was allowed, and roughly 39% had some.

Study-level results: At doses 0.1 to 3.0 mg/kg, CD4+ and CD8+ clones expanded.

The cohort excluded patients with autoimmune disease history or systemic immunosuppression. Profiled with immunoSEQ multiplex PCR; TCRdb holds only in-frame clones, not every one. The sample holds about 22,000 clones, 80% to 90% seen once. After removal of 4 bases from V and 1 base from J, the junction contained 7 bases not matched to a gene. Looked up from germline, CDR1 is MGHRA and CDR2 is YSYEKL. This CDR3 spans 16 amino acids. In regard to this clone: The antigen is not known.

The receptor comes from an adult with an advanced solid tumor such as melanoma, head and neck, liver or kidney cancer. V usage is TRBV4-1 and J usage is TRBJ2-1, with TRBD1 matching over 7 bases. This specimen consisted of CD4+ or CD8+ T cells sorted from blood, obtained in a trial of the OX40 agonist ivuxolimab. This CDR3 is CASSPAGTASYNEQFF. Here the CDR3 DNA reads TGCGCCAGCAGCCCAGCCGGGACAGCGTCCTACAATGAGCAGTTCTTC.